This TCR beta chain was recovered during a study of T cells of healthy individuals. TCRdb re-called the 5' RACE reads with MiXCR, one entry per CDR3 protein. The sample records about 96,000 distinct CDR3 sequences, approximately 15% being singletons. The V gene lost 10 bases and the J gene lost 0 bases, with 22 bases spanning the gap. In germline, CDR1 is ENHRY, CDR2 SYGVKD. This CDR3 has 17 residues. This clonotype was detected a few times. This sequence originates from a human donor in good health. This chain connects TRBV10-3 to TRBJ1-5, with D possibly TRBD1 on 6 matching bases. The CDR3 region is CATDGTGGPYSNQPQHF. CDR3 sequence (DNA): TGTGCCACCGACGGAACTGGGGGGCCCTATAGCAATCAGCCCCAGCATTTT.